Below, 19 T cell receptor beta chains from the same sample are listed, as sequenced in a study of shared clonotypes between healthy human individuals. Sequencing used immunoSEQ multiplex PCR; TCRdb keeps in-frame clones, though not all of them. The table lists 2 million to 2.5 million clones, roughly 94% of them singletons. Cells designated naive CD8 were CD45RO-negative and were positively selected for CCR7, with terminally differentiated effector memory CD45RA+ cells excluded. Input material: naive CD8+ T cells sorted from blood. Receptors were obtained from a man between 18 and 35 years old in good health.

This chain connects TRBV6-6 to TRBJ2-1, with 9 nucleotides matching TRBD1. The CDR3 extends over 16 amino acids. The junction had 5 bases not matched to a gene; V was cut back by 2 bases and J by 3 bases. Germline V gives CDR1 MNHNY, CDR2 SVGAGI (reference sequence). CDR3: CASSYRDRDGYNEQFF. CDR3 in DNA: TGTGCCAGCAGTTACAGGGACAGGGACGGCTACAATGAGCAGTTCTTC.

Notes on this clone: The identical CDR3 is also encoded by other nucleotide sequences in the sample. This chain connects TRBV7-6 to TRBJ2-7; 13 bases match TRBD2. CDR3 size: 15 residues. The germline V gene has CDR1 SGHVS and CDR2 FNYEAQ. V was pared by 5 bases and J by 2 bases, with 3 bases of the junction left unmatched. This CDR3 is CASSPGLAGAYEQYF. Written as DNA, the CDR3 is TGTGCCAGCAGCCCCGGACTAGCGGGAGCCTACGAGCAGTACTTC.

The chain employs TRBV27 and TRBJ2-7; no definite D call. The ends were cut back, 3 bases at V and 0 bases at J, with 12 bases in the middle. The germline CDR1 and CDR2 sequences are MNHEY and SMNVEV (reference sequence). The CDR3 is 15 amino acids. The CDR3 sequence: CASSFGIAHSYEQYF. In DNA, the CDR3 is TGTGCCAGCAGTTTCGGTATAGCCCACTCCTACGAGCAGTACTTC.

The chain couples TRBV9 to TRBJ2-7; D gene uncertain. Germline V gives CDR1 SGDLS, CDR2 YYNGEE. This CDR3 has 14 amino acids. V shed 0 bases and J shed 0 bases, with 7 bases lying between them. The CDR3 is CASSVGVYSYEQYF. The CDR3 nucleotides are TGTGCCAGCAGCGTAGGGGTTTACTCCTACGAGCAGTACTTC.

The V gene is TRBV6-1, the J gene TRBJ2-7; TRBD2 matches 9 bases. CDR1 MNHNS and CDR2 SASEGT come from the germline V gene. The CDR3 contains 18 residues. V shed 1 base and J 3 bases; nucleotides not matched to a gene: 13. In nucleotides, the CDR3 is TGTGCCAGCAGTGAAGAGGGGTGGGTAGCGGGAGATTTCTACGAGCAGTACTTC. Residues: CASSEEGWVAGDFYEQYF.

The chain carries TRBV21-1 and TRBJ1-2. TRBV21-1 is termed a pseudogene. CDR3 length: 14 amino acids. The CDR3, as DNA: TGTGCCAGACCCCAAAAAGACGAAGGCTATGGCTACACCTTC. Its protein is CARPQKDEGYGYTF.

The chain carries TRBV20-1 and TRBJ1-2; D remains ambiguous. Trimming took off 5 bases at V and 6 bases at J, with 10 bases between the two ends. Germline V CDR1 and CDR2: DFQATT, SNEGSKA (reference sequence). The CDR3 contains 11 residues. The CDR3 DNA is TGCAGTGCTGAGGACGGTGATGGCTACACCTTC. Residues: CSAEDGDGYTF.

The chain is built from TRBV7-9 and TRBJ2-1; TRBD2 aligns across 8 bases. Germline loops: CDR1 SEHNR, CDR2 FQNEAQ (reference sequence). Germline trimming cut 1 base from V and 8 bases from J; bases unmatched to any gene: 13. The CDR3 covers 17 residues. The CDR3 bases are TGTGCCAGCAGCTTAGAAAGGAGGTCTTTGCGGGAGGATGAGCAGTTCTTC. This gives the protein CASSLERRSLREDEQFF. Full variable domain (rest looked up from reference TRBV7-9 and TRBJ2-1): DTGVSQNPRHKITKRGQNVTFRCDPISEHNRLYWYRQTLGQGPEFLTYFQNEAQLEKSRLLSDRFSAERPKGSFSTLEIQRTEQGDSAMYLCASSLERRSLREDEQFFGPGTRLTVL.

The chain recombines TRBV5-6 with TRBJ2-1; possibly TRBD1 or TRBD2 for D (5 bases each). CDR1 is SGHDT, CDR2 YYEEEE, per germline. The V gene lost 0 bases and the J gene lost 7 bases, with 17 bases spanning the gap. The CDR3 sequence is 16 residues long. The CDR3 DNA follows: TGTGCCAGCAGCTTGGAATTGGCAGGGAGTAGGAATGAGCAGTTCTTC. This encodes CASSLELAGSRNEQFF.

The V gene is TRBV5-6, the J gene TRBJ1-2, with D unresolved. CDR3 length: 15 residues. V lost 3 bases, J lost 3 bases, and 15 bases lay in between. Looked up from germline, CDR1 is SGHDT and CDR2 is YYEEEE. This chain's CDR3 is CASSSRHELYYGYTF. The CDR3 nucleotides are TGTGCCAGCAGCTCTAGACACGAGCTATACTATGGCTACACCTTC.

The chain has TRBV7-9 and TRBJ1-5; 7 bases are shared with TRBD1. The length of the CDR3 is 15 residues. V lost 5 bases, J lost 3 bases, and 7 bases stayed unmatched. Germline V gene lookup returns CDR1 SEHNR and CDR2 FQNEAQ (reference sequence). This chain's CDR3 is CASSGTGAVNQPQHF. DNA for the CDR3: TGTGCCAGCAGCGGCACAGGGGCCGTCAATCAGCCCCAGCATTTT.

The rearrangement joins TRBV10-3 to TRBJ2-3; D is perhaps TRBD2 (5 bases). V dropped 2 bases and J dropped 6 bases, with 15 bases sitting between them. This CDR3 comprises 15 residues. Per the germline V gene, CDR1 is ENHRY and CDR2 is SYGVKD. This CDR3 is CAISEGGLIPDTQYF. The CDR3 DNA reads as TGTGCCATCAGTGAGGGCGGACTGATTCCCGATACGCAGTATTTT.

This chain uses TRBV5-1 with TRBJ1-1, with TRBD1 identical over 9 bases. The germline V gene has CDR1 SGHRS and CDR2 YFSETQ. The V gene end was trimmed by 4 bases and the J gene end by 5 bases; junction bases not matched to a gene: 12. The CDR3 sequence is 16 residues long. The CDR3 here is CASSATLGTGSTEAFF. Here the CDR3 DNA reads TGCGCCAGCAGCGCCACCCTTGGGACAGGGTCGACTGAAGCTTTCTTT.

This chain joins TRBV5-4 and TRBJ2-7; D may be TRBD1 (5 bases). From germline, CDR1 is SGHNT and CDR2 YYREEE (reference sequence). The CDR3 extends over 14 amino acids. V dropped 5 bases and J dropped 2 bases, with 14 bases sitting between them. DNA of the CDR3: TGTGCCAGCAGTACCCCGGACACCCCCTACGAGCAGTACTTC. This encodes CASSTPDTPYEQYF. The full variable domain, completed using reference TRBV5-4 and TRBJ2-7, is ETGVTQSPTHLIKTRGQQVTLRCSSQSGHNTVSWYQQALGQGPQFIFQYYREEENGRGNFPPRFSGLQFPNYSSELNVNALELDDSALYLCASSTPDTPYEQYFGPGTRLTVT.

This rearrangement joins TRBV9 to TRBJ1-2; 10 bases map to TRBD1. The CDR3 has 14 residues. Trimming at V came to 5 bases and at J to 6 bases, leaving 7 bases not matched to a gene. The V gene's germline CDR1 is SGDLS and CDR2 YYNGEE. The CDR3 here is CASRRSGTGDGYTF. The CDR3 coding sequence is TGTGCCAGCAGGCGATCCGGGACAGGGGATGGCTACACCTTC.

The chain recombines TRBV4-3 with TRBJ1-1; the match to TRBD1 covers 9 bases. The trim removed 4 bases at V and 6 bases at J, leaving 9 bases unmatched. This CDR3 comprises 15 residues. Germline V gives CDR1 LGHNA, CDR2 YSLEER. The DNA of the CDR3 is TGCGCCAGCAGCCCCAGCGGACAGGGGAGGGCTGAAGCTTTCTTT. Translated, it gives CASSPSGQGRAEAFF.

CDR3 in amino acids: CASSLWSRDRSNSPLHF. The DNA of the CDR3 is TGTGCCAGCAGCTTATGGTCCCGGGACAGGTCAAATTCACCCCTCCACTTT. This chain links TRBV7-9 with TRBJ1-6; 8 positions match TRBD1. J gave up 7 bases and V 2 bases, and 10 bases lay outside the gene matches. From germline, CDR1 is SEHNR and CDR2 FQNEAQ (reference sequence). This CDR3 contains 17 residues.

The chain employs TRBV4-1 and TRBJ2-1, with 9 positions matching TRBD1. This CDR3 has 17 residues. From germline, CDR1 is MGHRA and CDR2 YSYEKL. The junction had 10 bases not matched to a gene; V was cut back by 0 bases and J by 7 bases. The CDR3 here is CASSQDEGQGSWNEQFF. The CDR3 nucleotides read TGCGCCAGCAGCCAAGATGAGGGACAGGGCTCATGGAATGAGCAGTTCTTC.

V is TRBV23-1 and J is TRBJ2-7, with 8 bases matching TRBD2. TRBV23-1 is flagged as an ORF with uncertain function. Losses at the gene ends were 3 bases for V and 2 bases for J; bases not matched to a gene: 9. The CDR3 consists of 16 residues. In nucleotides, the CDR3 is TGCGCCAGCAGTCATCTTACTAGCGGCCAGGCCTACGAGCAGTACTTC. Translated: CASSHLTSGQAYEQYF.